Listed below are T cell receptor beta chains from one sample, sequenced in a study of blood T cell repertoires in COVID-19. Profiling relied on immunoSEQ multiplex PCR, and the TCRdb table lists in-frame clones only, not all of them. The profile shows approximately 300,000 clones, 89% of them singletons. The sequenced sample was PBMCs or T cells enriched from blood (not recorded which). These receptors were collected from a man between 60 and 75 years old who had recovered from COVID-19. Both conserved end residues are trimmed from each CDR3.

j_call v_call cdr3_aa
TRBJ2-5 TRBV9 ASSVGSGTVGPQETQY
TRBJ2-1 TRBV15 ATSSRQGTNNEQF
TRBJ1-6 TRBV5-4 ASSLSGELNSPLH
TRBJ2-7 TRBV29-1 SAGLVGNEQY
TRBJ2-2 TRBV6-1 ASSELDLANTGELF
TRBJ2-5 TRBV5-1 ASSKGQQQETQY
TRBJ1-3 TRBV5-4 ASSFLAYRGTGNTIY
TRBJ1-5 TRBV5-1 ASSPQGAVNQPQH
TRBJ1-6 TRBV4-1 ASSQEWQGLNSPLH
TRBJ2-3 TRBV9 ASSVGAGEYTDTQY
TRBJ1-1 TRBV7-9 ASSLTSVGNTEAF
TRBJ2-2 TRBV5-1 ASSGGTGETGELF
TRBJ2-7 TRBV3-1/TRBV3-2 ASSRFSGTGVSEQY
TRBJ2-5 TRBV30 AWSGLQETQY
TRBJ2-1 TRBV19 ASMGERGPYNEQF
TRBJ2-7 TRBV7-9 ASSPTSGNEQY
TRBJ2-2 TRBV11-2 ASHSPRGIGELF
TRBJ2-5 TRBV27 ASSRGRDRVYETQY
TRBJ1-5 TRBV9 ASSVGTANQPQH
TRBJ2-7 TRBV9 ASSAGTSGAYEQY
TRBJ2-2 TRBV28 ASSLSGTHTGELF
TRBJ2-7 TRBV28 ASSLRQGTQEQY
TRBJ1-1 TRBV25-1 ASSEWGGTEAF
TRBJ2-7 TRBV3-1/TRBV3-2 ASSPRGGFHEQY
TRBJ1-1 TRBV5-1 ASRRTGGSGFTEAF
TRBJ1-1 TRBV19 ASSLRNTEAF
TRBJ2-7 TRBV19 APKRGRDYEQY
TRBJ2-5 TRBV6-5 ATGTSRVRETQY
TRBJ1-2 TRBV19 ASSMIIGDTISSGYT
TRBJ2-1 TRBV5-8 ASRRRRESYNEQF
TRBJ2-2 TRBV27 ASSTPSGELF
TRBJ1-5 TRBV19 ASREWAAGMSNQPQH
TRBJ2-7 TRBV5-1 ASRPHGTGGDEQY
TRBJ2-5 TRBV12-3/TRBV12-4 ASRISGQETQY
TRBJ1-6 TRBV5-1 ASSLGGVDSPLH
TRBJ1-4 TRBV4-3 ASSQDWGLENEKLF
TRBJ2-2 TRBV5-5 ASSLGTGGNTGELF
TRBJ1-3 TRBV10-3 AISTTGAGRRNTIY
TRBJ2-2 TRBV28 ASSLYSGPKAGELF
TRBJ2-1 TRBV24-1 ATSATTSSGPNEQF
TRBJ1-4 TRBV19 ASSSGQGVSEKLF
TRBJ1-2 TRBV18 ASSAGQDLTDHT
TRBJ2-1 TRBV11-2 ASSLRTSYNEQF
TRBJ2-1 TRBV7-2 ASSFFTSGSSYNEQF
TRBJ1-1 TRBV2 ARDRKMNTEAF
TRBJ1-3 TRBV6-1 ASSGGQGVSGNTIY
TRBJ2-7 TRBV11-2 ASSPRGQGLDEQY
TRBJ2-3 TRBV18 ASSPGIGGVADTQY